The 20 T cell receptor beta chains reported below all come from one sample, sequenced in a study of T cells in Graves' hyperthyroidism and ophthalmopathy (dated by TCRdb to between 2018 and 2021). Library creation used multiplex PCR. The sample was run on an Illumina HiSeq 2000. TCR beta CDR3 regions were amplified from RNA transcripts. For the first round of RT-PCR on the TCR CDR3, the HTBI primer set was used together with the Qiagen OneStep RT-PCR kit. Using fastp trimming at Q25 and MiXCR clonotype assembly, TCRdb reanalyzed the public sequencing data and kept in-frame beta chains. Each entry is one CDR3 protein sequence, shown with its most common DNA and genes. In this sample the table shows hundreds of thousands of distinct CDR3 sequences, roughly 15% of which occur a single time. The ten largest clonotypes hold about 4.5% of the sample. Sequenced: blood. These receptors were taken from a woman aged 40 to 50 with Graves' ophthalmopathy.

This clonotype was detected ten times or more. The rearrangement links TRBV12-3 or TRBV12-4 to TRBJ1-2; no firm D call. The V and J ends lost 3 bases and 12 bases respectively, with 11 bases between them. The CDR3 is 11 residues long. In nucleotides, the CDR3 is TGTGCCAGCAGTTTCGGGGTCCTCCACACCTTC. Translating gives CASSFGVLHTF.

The chain recombines TRBV28 with TRBJ1-5; D perhaps matches TRBD1 (6 bases). V was cut by 11 bases and J by 2 bases, with 16 bases left in between. The length of the CDR3 is 14 residues. CDR1 is MDHEN and CDR2 is SYDVKM in the germline V gene. CDR3 amino acids: CAARGASGNQPQHF. The CDR3, as DNA: TGTGCCGCGAGGGGGGCGTCGGGCAATCAGCCCCAGCATTTT.

This clonotype was observed many times. Given a much more abundant clone one base away, this may be a read error. The rearrangement links TRBV28 to TRBJ1-1; 8 positions match TRBD1. The CDR3 totals 12 residues. Unmatched junction bases numbered 3, after V lost 8 bases and J lost 4 bases. Germline assignment: CDR1 MDHEN and CDR2 SYDVKM. This CDR3 is CASGTGGTEAFF. CDR3 nucleotides: TGTGCCAGCGGTACAGGGGGCACTGAAGCTTTCTTT.

Many counts were recorded for this clonotype. The rearrangement links TRBV28 to TRBJ1-5; TRBD1 matches at 8 bases. The CDR3 runs to 17 residues. The V segment lost 3 bases and the J segment 3 bases; nucleotides outside the gene matches: 10. Germline V gene sequence: CDR1 MDHEN, CDR2 SYDVKM. The CDR3 here is CASSFSDTGGNNQPQHF. In DNA, the CDR3 is TGTGCCAGCAGTTTTTCGGATACAGGGGGAAACAATCAGCCCCAGCATTTT.

Ten or more counts support this clonotype. The J gene is TRBJ1-1, the V gene TRBV19; D is uncertain. The V and J ends lost 6 bases and 0 bases respectively, with 14 bases between them. In germline, CDR1 is LNHDA, CDR2 SQIVND (reference sequence). The CDR3 runs to 15 residues. The CDR3 is CASSQAGRLNTEAFF. For the CDR3, the DNA is TGTGCCAGTAGCCAGGCCGGACGGTTGAACACTGAAGCTTTCTTT.

This clonotype was recorded many times. The V call is TRBV28, the J call TRBJ1-3; D call uncertain. Trimming cost V 2 bases and J 14 bases, with 22 bases left between them. The CDR3 extends over 15 amino acids. The germline V gene encodes CDR1 MDHEN and CDR2 SYDVKM. CDR3 amino acids: CASSLGVADRSILYF. In DNA, the CDR3 is TGTGCCAGCAGTTTAGGAGTGGCAGACCGGAGCATCCTATATTTT.

This clonotype was seen many times. CDR3 in amino acids: CASSYTGSNTEAFF. CDR3 bases: TGTGCCAGCAGCTATACAGGGTCGAACACTGAAGCTTTCTTT. V is TRBV7-9 and J is TRBJ1-1; D possibly corresponds to TRBD1 (6 bases). Per the germline V gene, CDR1 is SEHNR and CDR2 is FQNEAQ (reference sequence). The V and J ends lost 4 bases and 1 base respectively, with 10 bases between them. This CDR3 is 14 amino acids long.

This clonotype was seen ten or more times. This sequence joins TRBV6-1 and TRBJ2-7; 11 positions agree with TRBD2. Germline V gene sequence: CDR1 MNHNS, CDR2 SASEGT. This CDR3 comprises 15 residues. V was pared by 6 bases and J by 4 bases, with 8 bases of the junction left unmatched. As DNA, the CDR3 is TGTGCCAGCAGGACCCTAGCGGGAGGCCAGTACGAGCAGTACTTC. Translated: CASRTLAGGQYEQYF.

CDR3 sequence: CSARVVGAPSYEQYF. DNA of the CDR3: TGCAGTGCTAGAGTAGTGGGGGCCCCCTCCTACGAGCAGTACTTC. The chain has TRBV20-1 and TRBJ2-7; D is possibly TRBD1 (6 bases). Germline V CDR1 and CDR2: DFQATT, SNEGSKA (reference sequence). The CDR3 is made up of 15 amino acids. The ends were cut back, 1 base at V and 0 bases at J, with 13 bases in the middle.

The chain uses TRBV19 and TRBJ2-2, with 9 positions matching TRBD2. This CDR3 is 14 amino acids long. The ends lost 6 bases at V and 7 bases at J; junction bases unmatched: 6. Germline V gives CDR1 LNHDA, CDR2 SQIVND (reference sequence). CDR3 DNA: TGTGCCAGTAGCCCTAGCGGGATAAACGGGGAGCTGTTTTTT. It encodes CASSPSGINGELFF.

The J gene is TRBJ2-2, the V gene TRBV30; D is perhaps TRBD1 (7 bases). The CDR3 consists of 15 residues. V lost 1 base, J lost 6 bases, and 15 bases lay in between. The germline gives CDR1 GTSNPN, CDR2 SVGIG (reference sequence). The CDR3 loop reads CAWSEEGAIPGELFF. CDR3 coding DNA: TGTGCCTGGAGTGAGGAGGGGGCGATCCCCGGGGAGCTGTTTTTT.

The gene calls are TRBV29-1 and TRBJ1-1; D is perhaps TRBD1 (5 bases). From germline, CDR1 is SQVTM and CDR2 ANQGSEA. The V end was cut by 5 bases, the J end by 0 bases, with 10 bases between. The CDR3 runs to 13 residues. Written as DNA, the CDR3 is TGCAGCGTTACTCAGGGTTTGAACACTGAAGCTTTCTTT. Translated, it gives CSVTQGLNTEAFF.

This clonotype was detected a few times. The chain combines TRBV20-1 with TRBJ2-2, with 10 bases aligning to TRBD2. The ends lost 5 bases at V and 5 bases at J; junction bases unmatched: 11. The germline V gene has CDR1 DFQATT and CDR2 SNEGSKA (reference sequence). The CDR3 consists of 16 residues. The CDR3 bases are TGCAGTGCTTATGACCTAGCGGGAGTAGGAACCGGGGAGCTGTTTTTT. Amino acid sequence: CSAYDLAGVGTGELFF.

This clonotype was found a few times. V gene TRBV3-1 combines with J gene TRBJ1-6; D gene ambiguous. CDR3 size: 15 residues. V was clipped by 4 bases and J by 10 bases, with 17 bases between them. The germline V gene has CDR1 LGHDT and CDR2 YNNKEL (reference sequence). The CDR3 region has the DNA TGTGCCAGCAGCCCAATCGCTTCGACCAAATCACCCCTCCACTTT. This gives the protein CASSPIASTKSPLHF.

This clonotype was recorded many times. J is TRBJ2-7 and V is TRBV7-2; tentative D call: TRBD2 (5 bases). The CDR3 is 14 residues long. Germline values: CDR1 SGHTA, CDR2 FQGNSA. Trimming left V 5 bases short and J 7 bases short, with 18 bases between. As DNA, the CDR3 is TGTGCCAGCAGCCCCCCACCACTTTCGGGGGAGCAGTACTTC. Encoded protein: CASSPPPLSGEQYF.

In its sample, this clonotype was seen many times. This CDR3 reads CASSPIGETQYF. CDR3 coding DNA: TGTGCCAGCAGTCCCATCGGGGAGACCCAGTACTTC. The chain has TRBV6-2 or TRBV6-3 and TRBJ2-5; D is unresolved. Germline V gives CDR1 MNHEY, CDR2 SVGEGT. V lost 5 bases, J lost 5 bases, and 9 bases lay in between. The CDR3 extends over 12 amino acids.

The chain uses TRBV7-2 and TRBJ2-7; 7 positions agree with TRBD2. From germline, CDR1 is SGHTA and CDR2 FQGNSA. CDR3 length: 15 amino acids. Trimming cost V 5 bases and J 6 bases; bases outside gene matches: 13. This CDR3 reads CASSPPPGRFGEQYF. As DNA, the CDR3 is TGTGCCAGCAGCCCGCCCCCCGGGAGGTTTGGCGAGCAGTACTTC. The whole variable domain, filled in from reference TRBV7-2 and TRBJ2-7, reads GAGVSQSPSNKVTEKGKDVELRCDPISGHTALYWYRQSLGQGLEFLIYFQGNSAPDKSGLPSDRFSAERTGGSVSTLTIQRTQQEDSAVYLCASSPPPGRFGEQYFGPGTRLTVT.

In this sample, this clonotype turned up many times. Written as DNA, the CDR3 is TGTGCCAGCAGTTTAGGGGTGGTAGTAGCGGGAGTTCAAGAGACCCAGTACTTC. Translated, it gives CASSLGVVVAGVQETQYF. J is TRBJ2-5 and V is TRBV28; 9 nucleotides match TRBD2. The CDR3 contains 18 residues. Germline V gene data show CDR1 as MDHEN and CDR2 as SYDVKM. The junction had 12 bases not matched to a gene; V was cut back by 2 bases and J by 2 bases.

This clonotype was observed many times. V and J are TRBV12-3 or TRBV12-4 and TRBJ1-1; TRBD1 matches at 7 bases. The trim removed 6 bases at V and 4 bases at J, leaving 2 bases unmatched. There are 12 residues in the CDR3. DNA of the CDR3: TGTGCCAGCAGGGGACAGAGCACTGAAGCTTTCTTT. Residues: CASRGQSTEAFF.

This clonotype was recorded at least ten times. V gene TRBV12-3 or TRBV12-4 combines with J gene TRBJ1-2, with 7 bases matching TRBD1. The CDR3 has 16 residues. With 6 bases clipped from V and 10 bases from J, the junction kept 20 bases outside the gene matches. The CDR3 DNA is TGTGCCAGCAGGGGAGGGACGACAGGGTTCGGGAATGACTACACCTTC. Protein: CASRGGTTGFGNDYTF.